This entry describes one T cell receptor (beta chain). The antigen is not known. This specimen comes from a study of T cell repertoires in cytomegalovirus infection. Across the whole study: CMV infection plus the matching HLA type was flagged by public TCR beta signatures.

With V trimmed by 5 bases and J by 6 bases, 5 bases remained unmatched. The CDR3 loop spans 14 amino acids. The germline V gene has CDR1 LNHDA and CDR2 SQIVND (reference sequence). Findings and limits, study-wide: Of the TCR beta families, the public ones yielded a cumulative frequency that identified carriers of CMV plus the relevant HLA. Dominating the ex vivo response were HLA-C-restricted CMV-specific TCR beta clonotypes.

In TCRdb, the reads were re-called with MiXCR into one record per CDR3 protein. The table lists approximately 600,000 distinct CDR3 sequences, approximately 40% of them singletons. The sequence came from a human donor in good health (CMV status not recorded). Some clones in this sample may be carry-over from other donors' samples. V gene TRBV19 combines with J gene TRBJ1-5; TRBD1 matches at 9 bases. The source was cultured PBMCs, collected from culture after CMV antigen stimulation. CDR3 DNA: TGTGCCAGTAGTGTAACAGGGGGCGGTCAGCCCCAGCATTTT. It translates to CASSVTGGGQPQHF.